The rows below give T cell receptor beta chains drawn from one sample of a study of response to subunit inactivated influenza vaccine. From the RT-PCR reads, TCRdb called clonotypes with MiXCR, one entry per CDR3 protein. The data contain approximately 730,000 distinct CDR3 sequences, over 11% of them singletons. Sequenced here: PBMCs from blood, sampled 14 to 15 days before vaccination. Every receptor here comes from a man in his fifties or sixties who received an inactivated influenza vaccine. Both conserved end residues are part of each CDR3. D genes are given only for firm matches. Clone sizes are given selectively: once, few, many, or a class where the clone is expanded.

TRBV15	-	TRBJ2-5	-	14	TGTGCCACCAGCAGAGAGGTCAGGGTGGAGACCCAGTACTTC	CATSREVRVETQYF
TRBV11-1	few	TRBJ2-3	TRBD2	18	TGTGCCAGCAGCTTTCCCCGGGTGTCAGCGGGGGCCACAGATACGCAGTATTTT	CASSFPRVSAGATDTQYF
TRBV20-1	-	TRBJ2-2	TRBD2	13	TGCAGTGCTAGATCCGGGAGGATCGGGGAGCTGTTTTTT	CSARSGRIGELFF
TRBV7-2	-	TRBJ2-2	-	14	TGTGCCAGCAGCTTACGTCCGGGCTTCGGGGAGCTGTTTTTT	CASSLRPGFGELFF
TRBV18	-	TRBJ1-1	-	14	TGTGCCAGCTCACCATCAATCCAGAACACTGAAGCTTTCTTT	CASSPSIQNTEAFF
TRBV28	many	TRBJ2-1	TRBD2	20	TGTGCCAGCAGTTTGGAGGCGCCAGCGGGGGGCCGTTGGGTCTACAATGAGCAGTTCTTC	CASSLEAPAGGRWVYNEQFF
TRBV12-3/TRBV12-4	few	TRBJ1-5	-	14	TGTGCCAGCAGTGACGACGGGGGTAGGCAGCCCCAGCATTTT	CASSDDGGRQPQHF
TRBV4-1	few	TRBJ1-1	TRBD1	16	TGCGCCAGCAGCCAGCCCTTCAGGGGGGAGAACACTGAAGCTTTCTTT	CASSQPFRGENTEAFF
TRBV5-1	once	TRBJ2-7	TRBD2	16	TGCGCCAGCAGCTTGGTGGTTTCTAGCGGATCCTACGAGCAGTACTTC	CASSLVVSSGSYEQYF
TRBV20-1	-	TRBJ2-3	TRBD2	14	TGCAGTGCTATAATAGCGGGGAAACCAGATACGCAGTATTTT	CSAIIAGKPDTQYF
TRBV3-1	many	TRBJ1-1	-	14	TGTGCCAGCAGCCAAGGGGCAGGTCCTACTGAAGCTTTCTTT	CASSQGAGPTEAFF
TRBV20-1	-	TRBJ1-6	-	13	TGCAGTGCTGGGAGGACAGCAAATTCACCCCTCCACTTT	CSAGRTANSPLHF
TRBV19	-	TRBJ1-5	-	13	TGTGCCAGTAGTATAGATCCCCGGAAGCCCCAGCATTTT	CASSIDPRKPQHF
TRBV28	-	TRBJ2-1	-	14	TGTGCCAGCAGTTTAAGCCAGGGTATCAGGGAGCAGTTCTTC	CASSLSQGIREQFF
TRBV15	few	TRBJ2-1	-	15	TGTGCCACCAGCAGAGATCAAGCGTCCTACAATGAGCAGTTCTTC	CATSRDQASYNEQFF
TRBV3-1	few	TRBJ1-6	-	15	TGTGCCAGCAGCCAAGGCGTCCAGGGCAATTCACCCCTCCACTTT	CASSQGVQGNSPLHF
TRBV7-2	few	TRBJ1-2	-	14	TGTGCCAGCAGCTCGCGACAGGCTGCTTATGGCTACACCTTC	CASSSRQAAYGYTF
TRBV5-1	few	TRBJ2-7	TRBD1	14	TGCGCCAGCAGCCCCGGGACAGCTCCCTACGAGCAGTACTTC	CASSPGTAPYEQYF
TRBV4-1	many	TRBJ1-1	-	13	TGCGCCAGCAGCCGCGATAGGGACACTGAAGCTTTCTTT	CASSRDRDTEAFF
TRBV11-2	few	TRBJ2-4	TRBD2	15	TGTGCCAGCAGCTCGACTAGCGGGGCCAAAAACATTCAGTACTTC	CASSSTSGAKNIQYF
TRBV5-1	few	TRBJ2-1	TRBD2	15	TGCGCCAGCAGCTTGCTTACTAGCGGGGGTGGTGAGCAGTTCTTC	CASSLLTSGGGEQFF
TRBV7-9	few	TRBJ1-5	-	13	TGTGCCAGCAGCTTAAAGGGGTTGAATCCCCAGCATTTT	CASSLKGLNPQHF
TRBV12-3/TRBV12-4	many	TRBJ1-1	-	13	TGTGCCAGCAGTTTGGAAGGGGACACTGAAGCTTTCTTT	CASSLEGDTEAFF
TRBV6-1	-	TRBJ1-3	-	13	TGTGCCAGCCTAGCACTCTCTGGAAACACCGTATATTTT	CASLALSGNTVYF
TRBV6-2/TRBV6-3	-	TRBJ2-1	-	14	TGTGCCAGCAGGACGGGTACCTCCTACAATGAGCAGTTCTTC	CASRTGTSYNEQFF
TRBV21-1	many	TRBJ2-1	-	15	TGTGCCAGCAGCAACCGAAATAGCGGGAGAAGTGAGCAGTTCTTC	CASSNRNSGRSEQFF